This record concerns one T cell receptor (beta chain) sequence. Its antigen target is currently unknown. Per-base qualities were not stored, and no clone one base away is much larger. TCR beta CDR3 regions were amplified from genomic DNA by bias-controlled multiplex PCR with the immunoSEQ v3 hsTCRB kit. TCR libraries were sequenced on an Illumina NextSeq 500 to 1.5 million to 2.5 million read pairs for survey level or roughly 5-6.5 million for deep level. As for the original processing: V, D and J genes were assigned, non-productive sequences were removed, and clonality was reported by immunoSEQ Analyzer software. Repertoires were compared by productive Simpson clonality and by the Morisita overlap index of productive TRB rearrangements between infused TIL and blood. For each clone in blood, the absolute clonotype count was estimated by multiplying the lymphocyte count by the CD3+ fraction and by the clone's productive frequency. TCRdb took over this immuneACCESS table, retaining in-frame rearrangements with V and J assigned. Such tables are incomplete; in checked studies, under half of the missing clones stem from an unresolved V gene, and the remainder is unexplained. For V, J and clone size, that table is used; D and trimming come from the DNA. Present in this sample are 54,000 or so clones, roughly 80% of which were seen just once. The ten most abundant clones make up about 2% of the sample.

The sample is drawn from a study of TIL therapy for anti-PD-1-resistant metastatic lung cancer (dated by TCRdb to 2020 to 2023). Describing the broader study: Tumors were harvested before any PD-1/PD-L1 blockade; patients then received nivolumab, and those progressing received lymphodepletion, expanded TIL infusion and IL-2. The cohort was predominantly lung adenocarcinoma, with a handful of EGFR-mutant and two ALK-rearranged tumors, and half of patients were current or former smokers. Tumor and peripheral blood T cell receptor beta sequencing was used to track clonotypes across tumor, expanded TIL product and serial blood samples. Enrolled patients had a median age of around 50 years (range roughly 35-85) and a median tumor PD-L1 proportion score of around 5.6%. Across the cohort, whole-exome sequencing showed a median non-synonymous tumor mutation burden of 1.5 mutations per megabase.

What the study reported, not specific to this receptor: Clonotypes from the infused TIL partially replaced the baseline peripheral repertoire and then declined over months, and persistence showed no apparent association with response. The study protocol defined all tumor marker inferences as exploratory. The cohort was highly selected, with more treatment-naive, never-smoker and oncogene-addicted patients than typical, limiting generalizability.

The intended sense of this specimen's time point label: pre-treatment sample, taken before nivolumab and TIL therapy. Adults with stage 4 NSCLC were enrolled in a dual-center phase I trial from 2017 to January 2020. The samples were obtained from a phase I trial that was single-arm and open-label and tested tumor-infiltrating lymphocyte therapy combined with nivolumab in advanced non-small cell lung cancer. Blood mononuclear cells from EDTA tubes were separated on a Ficoll gradient and snap-frozen as pellets, and DNA was extracted from the cells using a Qiagen mini-prep kit. The receptor was isolated from a person aged 25-85 years with non-small cell lung cancer. The sequences come from blood, collected at baseline.

The CDR3 loop reads CAITGLAKETQYF. The DNA sequence is given as TGTGCCATCACTGGACTAGCGAAGGAGACCCAGTACTTC. Rearrangement joined TRBV10-3 to TRBJ2-5, and 9 junctional nucleotides match TRBD2. Per the germline V gene, ENHRY is the CDR1 and SYGVKD is the CDR2. V lost 7 bases and J lost 5 bases, and the count of bases not matched to a germline gene is 5. There are 13 amino acids in the CDR3, from cysteine to phenylalanine inclusive. The sequence is cut down to CDR3 DNA, 39 bases in frame from base 1.